Included here is one TCR beta chain sequence, with context. Antigen: not known. Here immunoSEQ multiplex PCR was the method, and the copy in TCRdb shows in-frame clones only, minus some. Of 130,000 to 150,000 clones in the sample, 92% were seen once. This record belongs to a study of T cell responses to AZD1222 COVID-19 vaccine. Study-wide background: Pooling was applied to second doses at about 4 or about 12 weeks.

Study-level findings and limits: Unmutated regions of variants are reportedly targeted by nearly half of spike-specific TCRs. Spike-wide coverage was observed for vaccine-associated CD4 TCRs, with dominant responses at 160-218 and 743-854. The repertoires were collected only after the peak T cell response.

The receptor comes from an adult in good health. Sequencing used peripheral blood, obtained on day 0 of AZD1222 vaccination.

The CDR3 sequence: CASSPSGASGNTIYF. CDR3 coding DNA: TGTGCCAGCTCACCGAGTGGGGCGAGCGGAAACACCATATATTTT. The gene calls are TRBV18 and TRBJ1-3, with D perhaps matching TRBD1 (5 bases). Trimming cost V 3 bases and J 4 bases, with 13 bases left between them. CDR1 and CDR2 from the germline V gene are KGHSH and LQKENI. The CDR3 loop spans 15 amino acids.